Presented here are 9 T cell receptor beta chains from one specimen sequenced in a study of blood T cell repertoires in COVID-19 (TCRdb year 2020). The protocol used for the library was the immunoSEQ multiplex PCR assay. This is the immuneACCESS table as TCRdb keeps it, with only in-frame sequences that have V and J called. A part of the clones is gone; compared with another copy, unresolved V genes explain less than half, and the rest is unexplained. The sample records about 270,000 clones, around nine tenths of which are singletons. Under 2.5% of the sample is taken by the ten largest. The sequenced sample consisted of PBMCs or T cells enriched from blood (not recorded which). Receptors were obtained from a woman aged 55-70 years in a cohort exposed to, infected with or recovered from COVID-19 (not recorded which).

This rearrangement joins TRBV29-1 to TRBJ2-7, with 11 nucleotides matching TRBD1. The CDR3 sequence is 14 residues long. Germline V lookup: CDR1 SQVTM, CDR2 ANQGSEA. Germline trimming cut 4 bases from V and 4 bases from J; bases unmatched to any gene: 6. In DNA form, the CDR3 reads TGCAGCGTTGTTGGGACAGGGGGTTTATACGAGCAGTACTTC. Translated, it gives CSVVGTGGLYEQYF.

V and J are TRBV6-1 and TRBJ2-3, with D perhaps TRBD2 (6 bases). The V gene's germline CDR1 is MNHNS and CDR2 SASEGT. Trimming shortened V by 1 base and J by 8 bases, and 13 bases separated the two germline ends. This CDR3 has 14 amino acids. The CDR3 sequence is CASSEGVSGSTQYF. Written as DNA, the CDR3 is TGTGCCAGCAGTGAAGGGGTTAGCGGCTCTACGCAGTATTTT.

This sequence joins TRBV28 and TRBJ2-7; TRBD1 matches at 9 bases. CDR3 size: 11 residues. Germline V gene sequence: CDR1 MDHEN, CDR2 SYDVKM. Unmatched junction bases numbered 4, after V lost 4 bases and J lost 12 bases. The CDR3 here is CASSWDREAYF. DNA for the CDR3: TGTGCCAGCAGTTGGGACAGGGAGGCGTACTTC.

This sequence joins TRBV19 and TRBJ2-2; tentatively, D is TRBD1 (6 bases). Looked up from germline, CDR1 is LNHDA and CDR2 is SQIVND (reference sequence). The germline V and J ends were trimmed by 5 bases and 1 base, with 11 bases remaining between them. The CDR3 runs 15 residues. Here the CDR3 DNA reads TGTGCCAGTAGTCCCTTGACAGGGAACACCGGGGAGCTGTTTTTT. This encodes CASSPLTGNTGELFF. Looking up the rest from reference TRBV19 and TRBJ2-2 gives the full variable domain: DGGITQSPKYLFRKEGQNVTLSCEQNLNHDAMYWYRQDPGQGLRLIYYSQIVNDFQKGDIAEGYSVSREKKESFPLTVTSAQKNPTAFYLCASSPLTGNTGELFFGEGSRLTVL.

The genes are TRBV7-3 and TRBJ2-3; TRBD2 agrees at 14 bases. The CDR3 sequence is 15 residues long. The V and J ends lost 5 bases and 5 bases, in that order; junction bases with no gene match: 3. The germline CDR1 and CDR2 sequences are SGHTA and FQGTGA. The CDR3 coding sequence is TGTGCCAGCAGCAAGGGACTAGCGGGAGTAGATACGCAGTATTTT. As protein: CASSKGLAGVDTQYF.

The J gene is TRBJ2-2, the V gene TRBV15; 9 nucleotides align to TRBD1. Losses at the gene ends were 8 bases for V and 1 base for J; bases not matched to a gene: 5. CDR1 LNHNV and CDR2 YYDKDF come from the germline V gene (reference sequence). The CDR3 extends over 15 amino acids. This chain's CDR3 is CATGPGQGNTGELFF. The CDR3 DNA reads TGTGCCACCGGGCCGGGACAGGGGAACACCGGGGAGCTGTTTTTT. Drawing the rest from reference TRBV15 and TRBJ2-2, the complete variable domain is DAMVIQNPRYQVTQFGKPVTLSCSQTLNHNVMYWYQQKSSQAPKLLFHYYDKDFNNEADTPDNFQSRRPNTSFCFLDIRSPGLGDTAMYLCATGPGQGNTGELFFGEGSRLTVL.

The chain carries TRBV24-1 and TRBJ2-6; no reliable D call. Trimming took 6 bases from V and 4 from J, leaving 21 bases between them. Germline assignment: CDR1 KGHDR and CDR2 SFDVKD. CDR3 size: 18 residues. The CDR3 loop is CATSRGSPKQSGANVLTF. The DNA for the CDR3 is TGTGCCACCAGTCGCGGAAGCCCCAAGCAGTCCGGGGCCAACGTCCTGACTTTC.

The chain is built from TRBV11-3 and TRBJ2-1; TRBD2 matches 10 bases. CDR3 length: 16 amino acids. The trim removed 1 base at V and 9 bases at J, leaving 9 bases unmatched. Germline V lookup: CDR1 SGHNT, CDR2 YENEEA. The CDR3 nucleotides read TGTGCCAGCAGCTTAGTGGCTAGCGGGAGTGGGGGTGAGCAGTTCTTC. Amino acid sequence: CASSLVASGSGGEQFF.

The chain links TRBV6-6 to TRBJ2-7, with 11 nucleotides matching TRBD2. Germline values: CDR1 MNHNY, CDR2 SVGAGI (reference sequence). The CDR3 runs to 16 residues. The V and J ends lost 0 bases and 2 bases, in that order; junction bases with no gene match: 3. The CDR3 coding sequence is TGTGCCAGCAGTTACTCTCCGACTAGCGGGACCTACGAGCAGTACTTC. Translation gives CASSYSPTSGTYEQYF.